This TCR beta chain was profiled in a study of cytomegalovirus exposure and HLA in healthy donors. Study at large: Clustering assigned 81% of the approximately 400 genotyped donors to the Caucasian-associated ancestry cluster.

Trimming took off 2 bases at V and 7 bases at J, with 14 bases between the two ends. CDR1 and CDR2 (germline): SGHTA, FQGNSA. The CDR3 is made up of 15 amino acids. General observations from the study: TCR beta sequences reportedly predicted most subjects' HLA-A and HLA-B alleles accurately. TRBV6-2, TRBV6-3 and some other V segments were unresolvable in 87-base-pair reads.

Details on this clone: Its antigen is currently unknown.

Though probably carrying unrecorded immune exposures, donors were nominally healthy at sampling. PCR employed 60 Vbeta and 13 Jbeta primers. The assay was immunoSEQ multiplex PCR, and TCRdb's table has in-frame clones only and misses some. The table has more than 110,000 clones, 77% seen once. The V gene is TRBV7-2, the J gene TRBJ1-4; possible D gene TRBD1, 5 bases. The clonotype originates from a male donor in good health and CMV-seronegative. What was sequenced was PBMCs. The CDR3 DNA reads TGTGCCAGCAGCTTATATCTGGGGGGAGGTGAAAAACTGTTTTTT. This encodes CASSLYLGGGEKLFF.